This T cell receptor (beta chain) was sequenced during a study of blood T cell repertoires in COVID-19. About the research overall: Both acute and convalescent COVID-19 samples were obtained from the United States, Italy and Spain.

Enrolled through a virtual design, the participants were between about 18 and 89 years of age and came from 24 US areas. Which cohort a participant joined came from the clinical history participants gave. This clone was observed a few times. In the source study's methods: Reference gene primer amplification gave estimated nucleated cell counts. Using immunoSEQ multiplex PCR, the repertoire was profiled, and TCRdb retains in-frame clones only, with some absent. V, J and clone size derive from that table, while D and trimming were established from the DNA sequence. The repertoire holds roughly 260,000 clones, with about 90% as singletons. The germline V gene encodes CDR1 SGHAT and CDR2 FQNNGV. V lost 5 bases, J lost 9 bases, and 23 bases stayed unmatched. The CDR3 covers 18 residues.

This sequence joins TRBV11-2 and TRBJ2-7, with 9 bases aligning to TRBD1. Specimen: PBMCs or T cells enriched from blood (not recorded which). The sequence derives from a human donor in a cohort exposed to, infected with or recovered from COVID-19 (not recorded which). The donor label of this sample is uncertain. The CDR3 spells CASSPIRLLGQGGYGQYF. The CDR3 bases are TGTGCCAGCAGCCCTATAAGGCTACTGGGACAGGGAGGTTATGGGCAGTACTTC.